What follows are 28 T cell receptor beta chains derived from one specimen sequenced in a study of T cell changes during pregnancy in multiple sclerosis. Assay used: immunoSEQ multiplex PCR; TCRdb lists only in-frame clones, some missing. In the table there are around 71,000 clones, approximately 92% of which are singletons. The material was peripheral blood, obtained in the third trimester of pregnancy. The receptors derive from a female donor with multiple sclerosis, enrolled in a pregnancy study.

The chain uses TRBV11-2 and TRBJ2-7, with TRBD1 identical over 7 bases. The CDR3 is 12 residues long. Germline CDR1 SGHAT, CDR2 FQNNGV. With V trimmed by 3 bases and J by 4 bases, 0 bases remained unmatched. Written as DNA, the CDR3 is TGTGCCAGCAGCTTGACAGGGTACGAGCAGTACTTC. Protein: CASSLTGYEQYF.

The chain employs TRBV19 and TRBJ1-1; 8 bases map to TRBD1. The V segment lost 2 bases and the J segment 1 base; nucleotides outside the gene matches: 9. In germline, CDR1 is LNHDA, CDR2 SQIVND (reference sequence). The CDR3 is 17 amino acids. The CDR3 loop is CASSIRLAGGTNTEAFF. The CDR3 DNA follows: TGTGCCAGTAGTATAAGGTTGGCAGGGGGCACGAACACTGAAGCTTTCTTT.

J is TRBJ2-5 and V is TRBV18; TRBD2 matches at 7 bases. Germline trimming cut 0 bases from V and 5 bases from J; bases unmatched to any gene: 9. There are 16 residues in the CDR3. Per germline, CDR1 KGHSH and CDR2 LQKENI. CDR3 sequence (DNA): TGTGCCAGCTCACCACCTCTCGCGGGAGTGTTGGAGACCCAGTACTTC. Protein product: CASSPPLAGVLETQYF.

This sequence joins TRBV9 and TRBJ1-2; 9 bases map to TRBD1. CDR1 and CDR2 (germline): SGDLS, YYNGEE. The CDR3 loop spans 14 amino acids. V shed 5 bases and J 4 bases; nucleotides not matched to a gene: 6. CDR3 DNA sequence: TGTGCCAGCAGGTCCGGGACAGGGAGCTATGGCTACACCTTC. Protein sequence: CASRSGTGSYGYTF.

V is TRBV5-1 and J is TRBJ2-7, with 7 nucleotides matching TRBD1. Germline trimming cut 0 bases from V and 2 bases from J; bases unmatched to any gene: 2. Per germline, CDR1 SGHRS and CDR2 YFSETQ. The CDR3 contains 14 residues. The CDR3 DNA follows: TGCGCCAGCAGCTTGGAAGGGGGCCCCTACGAGCAGTACTTC. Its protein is CASSLEGGPYEQYF.

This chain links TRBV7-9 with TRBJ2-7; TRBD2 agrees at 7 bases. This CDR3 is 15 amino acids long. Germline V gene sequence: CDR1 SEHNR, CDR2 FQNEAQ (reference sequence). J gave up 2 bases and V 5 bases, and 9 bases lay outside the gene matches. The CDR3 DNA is TGTGCCAGCAGCACTGCGACCGGGACTACCTACGAGCAGTACTTC. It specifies CASSTATGTTYEQYF.

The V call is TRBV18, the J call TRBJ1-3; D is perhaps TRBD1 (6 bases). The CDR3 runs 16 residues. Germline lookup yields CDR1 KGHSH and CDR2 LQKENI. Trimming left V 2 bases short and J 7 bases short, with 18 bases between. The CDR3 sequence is CASSPETGGALNTIYF. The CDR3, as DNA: TGTGCCAGCTCACCAGAGACTGGGGGCGCATTGAACACCATATATTTT.

The CDR3 DNA reads TGCGCCAGCAGCCCCGGACAGGGGGTGGCGAACACTGAAGCTTTCTTT. Protein: CASSPGQGVANTEAFF. The chain couples TRBV5-1 to TRBJ1-1; 10 bases agree with TRBD1. The CDR3 sequence is 16 residues long. Germline-derived CDR1 and CDR2 are SGHRS and YFSETQ. V shed 4 bases and J 1 base; nucleotides not matched to a gene: 7.

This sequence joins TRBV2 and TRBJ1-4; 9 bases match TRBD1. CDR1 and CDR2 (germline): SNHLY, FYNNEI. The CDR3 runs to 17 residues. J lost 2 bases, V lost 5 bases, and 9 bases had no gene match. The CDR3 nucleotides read TGTGCCAGCAGTCGCCCGGGACAGGGAAATACTAATGAAAAACTGTTTTTT. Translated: CASSRPGQGNTNEKLFF.

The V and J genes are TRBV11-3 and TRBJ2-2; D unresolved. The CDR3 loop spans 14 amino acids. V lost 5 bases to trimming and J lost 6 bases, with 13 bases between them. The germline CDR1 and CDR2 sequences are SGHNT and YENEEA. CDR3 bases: TGTGCCAGCAGCCCCCTCAGGCTTTCCGGGGAGCTGTTTTTT. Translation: CASSPLRLSGELFF.

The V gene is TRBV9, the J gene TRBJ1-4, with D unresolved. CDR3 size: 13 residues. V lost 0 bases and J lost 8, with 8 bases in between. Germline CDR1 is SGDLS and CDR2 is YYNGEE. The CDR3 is CASSVATGEKLFF. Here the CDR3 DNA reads TGTGCCAGCAGCGTAGCTACGGGGGAAAAACTGTTTTTT.

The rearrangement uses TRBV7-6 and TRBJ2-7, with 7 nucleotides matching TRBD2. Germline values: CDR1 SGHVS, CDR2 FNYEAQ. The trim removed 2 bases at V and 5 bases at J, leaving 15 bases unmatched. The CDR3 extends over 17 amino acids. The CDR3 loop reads CASSLHSGSQGGHEQYF. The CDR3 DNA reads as TGTGCCAGCAGCTTACATTCGGGTTCCCAGGGAGGGCACGAGCAGTACTTC.

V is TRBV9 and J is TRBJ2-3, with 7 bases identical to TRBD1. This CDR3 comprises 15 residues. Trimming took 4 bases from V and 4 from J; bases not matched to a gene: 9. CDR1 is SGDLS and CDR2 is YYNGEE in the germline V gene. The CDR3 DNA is TGTGCCAGCAGCCTCAGTAGGACAGGCGCAGATACGCAGTATTTT. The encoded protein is CASSLSRTGADTQYF.

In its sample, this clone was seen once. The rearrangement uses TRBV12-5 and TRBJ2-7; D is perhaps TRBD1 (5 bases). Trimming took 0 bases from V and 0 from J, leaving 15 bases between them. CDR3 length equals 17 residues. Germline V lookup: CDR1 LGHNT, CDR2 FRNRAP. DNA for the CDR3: TGTGCTAGTGGTTTGGTACGCCAAGGCAGGGTCTCCTACGAGCAGTACTTC. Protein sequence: CASGLVRQGRVSYEQYF.

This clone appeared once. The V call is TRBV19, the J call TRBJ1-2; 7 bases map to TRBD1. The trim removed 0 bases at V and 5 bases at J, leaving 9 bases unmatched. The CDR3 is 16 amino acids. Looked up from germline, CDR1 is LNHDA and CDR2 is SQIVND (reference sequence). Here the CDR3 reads CASSIDGTATEYGYTF. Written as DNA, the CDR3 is TGTGCCAGTAGTATAGACGGGACAGCCACCGAATATGGCTACACCTTC.

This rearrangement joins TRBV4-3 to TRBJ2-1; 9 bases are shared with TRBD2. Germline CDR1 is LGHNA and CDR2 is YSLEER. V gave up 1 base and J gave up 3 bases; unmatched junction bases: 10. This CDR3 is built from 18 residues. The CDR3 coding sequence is TGCGCCAGCAGCCAAGTCCCGCTGACTAGCGGATTCTACAATGAGCAGTTCTTC. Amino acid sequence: CASSQVPLTSGFYNEQFF.

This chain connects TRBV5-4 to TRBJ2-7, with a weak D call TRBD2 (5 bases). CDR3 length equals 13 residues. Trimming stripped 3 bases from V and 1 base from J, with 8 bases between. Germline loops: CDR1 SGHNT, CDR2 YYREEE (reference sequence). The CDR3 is CASSSGSSYEQYF. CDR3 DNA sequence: TGTGCCAGCAGCTCTGGGAGTTCCTACGAGCAGTACTTC.

The CDR3 here is CASSSGTGEETQYF. CDR3 nucleotides: TGTGCCAGCTCATCCGGGACAGGGGAAGAGACCCAGTACTTC. The rearrangement joins TRBV18 to TRBJ2-5; 10 nucleotides align to TRBD1. The CDR3 has 14 residues. CDR1 and CDR2 from the germline V gene are KGHSH and LQKENI. J gave up 3 bases and V 5 bases, and 3 bases lay outside the gene matches.

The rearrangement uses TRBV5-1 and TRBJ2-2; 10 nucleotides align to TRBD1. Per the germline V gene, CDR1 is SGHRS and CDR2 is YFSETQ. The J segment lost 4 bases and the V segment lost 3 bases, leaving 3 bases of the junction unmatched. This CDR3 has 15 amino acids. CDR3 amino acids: CASSSDRGRTGELFF. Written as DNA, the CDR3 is TGCGCCAGCAGCTCCGACAGGGGGCGCACCGGGGAGCTGTTTTTT.

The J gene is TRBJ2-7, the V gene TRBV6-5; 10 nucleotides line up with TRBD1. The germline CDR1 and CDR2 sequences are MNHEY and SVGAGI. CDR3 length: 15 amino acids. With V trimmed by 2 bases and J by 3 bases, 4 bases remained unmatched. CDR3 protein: CASSYPGQGYYEQYF. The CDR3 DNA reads TGTGCCAGCAGTTACCCGGGACAGGGGTACTACGAGCAGTACTTC.

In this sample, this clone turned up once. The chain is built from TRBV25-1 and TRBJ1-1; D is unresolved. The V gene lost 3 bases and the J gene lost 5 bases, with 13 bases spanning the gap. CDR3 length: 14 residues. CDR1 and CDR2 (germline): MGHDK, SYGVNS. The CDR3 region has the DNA TGTGCCAGCAGTGACTCGCCCAGTTGGACTGAAGCTTTCTTT. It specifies CASSDSPSWTEAFF.

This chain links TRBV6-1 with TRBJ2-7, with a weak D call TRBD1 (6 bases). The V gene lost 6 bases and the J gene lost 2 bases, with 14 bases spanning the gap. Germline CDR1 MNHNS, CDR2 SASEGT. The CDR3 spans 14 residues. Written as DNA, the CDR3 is TGTGCCAGCAGCTTTATGGACAGCACCTACGAGCAGTACTTC. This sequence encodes CASSFMDSTYEQYF.

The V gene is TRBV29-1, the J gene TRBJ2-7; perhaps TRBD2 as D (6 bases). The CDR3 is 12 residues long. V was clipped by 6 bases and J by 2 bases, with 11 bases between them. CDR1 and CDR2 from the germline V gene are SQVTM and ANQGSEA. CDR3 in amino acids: CSVRDGTYEQYF. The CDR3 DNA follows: TGCAGCGTGCGGGACGGTACCTACGAGCAGTACTTC.

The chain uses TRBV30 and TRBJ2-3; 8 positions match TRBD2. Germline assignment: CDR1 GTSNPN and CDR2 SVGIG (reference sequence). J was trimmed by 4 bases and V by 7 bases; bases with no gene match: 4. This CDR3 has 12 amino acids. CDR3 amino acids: CASQRESDTQYF. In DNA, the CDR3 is TGTGCCTCCCAGCGGGAGTCAGATACGCAGTATTTT.

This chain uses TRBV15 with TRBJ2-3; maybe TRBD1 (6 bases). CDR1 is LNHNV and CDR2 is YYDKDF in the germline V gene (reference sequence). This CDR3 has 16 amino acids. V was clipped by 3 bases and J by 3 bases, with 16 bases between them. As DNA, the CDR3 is TGTGCCACCAGCAGGGACCGATTGGGGGCGACAGATACGCAGTATTTT. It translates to CATSRDRLGATDTQYF.

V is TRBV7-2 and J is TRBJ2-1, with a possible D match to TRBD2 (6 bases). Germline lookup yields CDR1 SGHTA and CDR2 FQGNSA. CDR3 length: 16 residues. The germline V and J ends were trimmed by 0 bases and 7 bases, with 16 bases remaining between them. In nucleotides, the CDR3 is TGTGCCAGCAGCTTAGCTATCGGGAGAGTCGAGAATGAGCAGTTCTTC. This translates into CASSLAIGRVENEQFF.

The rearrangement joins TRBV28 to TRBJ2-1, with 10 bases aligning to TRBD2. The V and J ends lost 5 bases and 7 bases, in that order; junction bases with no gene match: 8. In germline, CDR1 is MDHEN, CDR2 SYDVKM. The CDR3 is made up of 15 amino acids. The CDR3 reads CASSATSGAVNEQFF. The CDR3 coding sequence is TGTGCCAGCAGTGCAACTAGCGGGGCCGTAAATGAGCAGTTCTTC.

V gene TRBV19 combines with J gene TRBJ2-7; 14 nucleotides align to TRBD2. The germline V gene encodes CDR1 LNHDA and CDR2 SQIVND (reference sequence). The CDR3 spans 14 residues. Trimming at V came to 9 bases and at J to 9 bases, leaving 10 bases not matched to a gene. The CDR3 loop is CASSGTSGSSVQYF. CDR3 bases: TGTGCCAGCTCCGGGACTAGCGGGAGTAGTGTGCAGTACTTC.